The clone carrying this T cell receptor (beta chain) has a handful of counts. What it recognizes is unknown. The data belong to a study of blood T cells in healthy people across ages. Regarding the study as a whole: Unsorted PBMC input precluded a conclusive naive versus antigen-experienced comparison. In older individuals, TCR beta diversity per million T cells was lower, falling roughly linearly with age. In these data, TCR beta diversity tracked strongly with naive T cell percentage.

Primers used in a second PCR of about 7 to 12 cycles were a sample-barcoded 5' primer and a J-beta primer mix. TCRdb re-derived calls from the 5' RACE reads in MiXCR, one entry per CDR3 protein. The sample has 700,000 to 1,000,000 distinct CDR3 sequences; under 45% are singletons. The V gene end was trimmed by 5 bases and the J gene end by 5 bases; junction bases not matched to a gene: 7. This CDR3 has 14 residues. The sample comprised blood. The V and J genes are TRBV12-3 or TRBV12-4 and TRBJ1-1; 8 bases match TRBD1. This receptor was taken from a man in his 60s in good health. In DNA form, the CDR3 reads TGTGCCAGCAGTCCTCGACAGGGGAGGACTGAAGCTTTCTTT. Residues: CASSPRQGRTEAFF.